The 10 T cell receptor beta chains below were found in one sample sequenced in a study of response to subunit inactivated influenza vaccine. TCRdb itself ran the RT-PCR reads through MiXCR, one entry per CDR3 protein. Among around 320,000 distinct CDR3 sequences listed, about 20% were seen once. The sample in question was PBMCs from blood, obtained about 20 months after vaccination. These receptors originate from a man aged 50-75 years who received an inactivated influenza vaccine.

This clonotype was counted many times. The J gene is TRBJ2-1, the V gene TRBV3-1; TRBD1 might be the D (6 bases). Germline CDR1 and CDR2: LGHDT and YNNKEL (reference sequence). The V gene lost 3 bases and the J gene lost 0 bases, with 9 bases spanning the gap. The CDR3 length is 15 residues. The chain's CDR3 is CASSQRRGSYNEQFF. For the CDR3, the DNA is TGTGCCAGCAGCCAGCGCAGGGGCTCCTACAATGAGCAGTTCTTC.

This clonotype was seen only a few times. V usage is TRBV11-2 and J usage is TRBJ2-3; D not resolved. Trimming stripped 6 bases from V and 6 bases from J, with 13 bases between. Germline V lookup: CDR1 SGHAT, CDR2 FQNNGV. CDR3 size: 13 residues. CDR3 sequence: CASRWDFSDTQYF. The CDR3, as DNA: TGTGCCAGCAGATGGGATTTCTCGGATACGCAGTATTTT.

The CDR3 loop reads CASSWTGVDEKLFF. CDR3 nucleotides: TGTGCCAGCAGCTGGACAGGGGTGGATGAAAAACTGTTTTTT. The rearrangement uses TRBV12-3 or TRBV12-4 and TRBJ1-4; 9 bases are shared with TRBD1. The CDR3 has 14 residues. J lost 6 bases, V lost 6 bases, and 5 bases had no gene match.

This clonotype has a count of ten or more. The CDR3 DNA follows: TGTGCCAGCAGTTACACCTACAGGGGGCGAGGAAACACCATATATTTT. It encodes CASSYTYRGRGNTIYF. This sequence joins TRBV6-5 and TRBJ1-3, with 9 bases matching TRBD1. The CDR3 covers 16 residues. Germline loops: CDR1 MNHEY, CDR2 SVGAGI. With 2 bases clipped from V and 4 bases from J, the junction kept 6 bases outside the gene matches.

The chain recombines TRBV7-6 with TRBJ2-2; the D call may be TRBD1 or TRBD2 (6 bases each). This CDR3 is 15 amino acids long. CDR1 and CDR2 (germline): SGHVS, FNYEAQ. V was pared by 6 bases and J by 1 base, with 12 bases between. As DNA, the CDR3 is TGTGCCAGCAGACCGGGGGCGGTGAACACCGGGGAGCTGTTTTTT. Protein: CASRPGAVNTGELFF.

This clonotype was detected only a few times. The chain has TRBV6-1 and TRBJ1-1; D unresolved. This CDR3 contains 12 residues. V lost 7 bases and J lost 0, with 6 bases in between. In germline, CDR1 is MNHNS, CDR2 SASEGT. In DNA form, the CDR3 reads TGTGCCAGCATGGGAGTGAACACTGAAGCTTTCTTT. Its translation: CASMGVNTEAFF.

The V gene is TRBV7-2, the J gene TRBJ2-5, with 7 nucleotides matching TRBD2. The CDR3 is 17 residues long. CDR1 SGHTA and CDR2 FQGNSA come from the germline V gene. J gave up 3 bases and V 3 bases, and 13 bases lay outside the gene matches. CDR3 sequence reads: CASSFFGGFSTEETQYF. The CDR3 DNA reads as TGTGCCAGCAGCTTTTTCGGGGGGTTCTCAACAGAAGAGACCCAGTACTTC. The entire variable domain, with the rest obtained from reference TRBV7-2 and TRBJ2-5, is as follows: GAGVSQSPSNKVTEKGKDVELRCDPISGHTALYWYRQSLGQGLEFLIYFQGNSAPDKSGLPSDRFSAERTGGSVSTLTIQRTQQEDSAVYLCASSFFGGFSTEETQYFGPGTRLLVL.

This clonotype was seen at least ten times. The chain couples TRBV7-2 to TRBJ1-6; D is uncertain. This CDR3 is built from 16 residues. V lost 3 bases to trimming and J lost 0 bases, with 9 bases between them. Per germline, CDR1 SGHTA and CDR2 FQGNSA. CDR3 bases: TGTGCCAGCAGCTTGGCTGTTAGCTCCTATAATTCACCCCTCCACTTT. Translating it yields CASSLAVSSYNSPLHF.

The chain joins TRBV10-3 to TRBJ1-1; the match to TRBD1 covers 7 bases. V shed 0 bases, J shed 1 base, and the junction held 2 bases outside the gene matches. The CDR3 sequence is 15 residues long. The germline CDR1 and CDR2 sequences are ENHRY and SYGVKD. CDR3 nucleotides: TGTGCCATCAGTGAGTCCGGGACAGCGAACACTGAAGCTTTCTTT. It encodes CAISESGTANTEAFF.

This clonotype was recorded many times. The chain carries TRBV7-2 and TRBJ1-4, with D unresolved. This CDR3 has 16 amino acids. CDR1 is SGHTA and CDR2 is FQGNSA in the germline V gene. With 5 bases removed from V and 7 bases from J, the gap between germline ends came to 20 bases. The CDR3 DNA sequence: TGTGCCAGCAGCGAAAGCTATGGGAAAGGTAGTGAAAAACTGTTTTTT. Its translation: CASSESYGKGSEKLFF.